This T cell receptor beta chain was obtained from a study of tumor and adjacent non-tumor tissue in lung cancer. Background on the study: On average, productive TCRbeta reads reached about 4.17 million per sample.

Germline CDR1 reads MDHEN; CDR2 reads SYDVKM. The CDR3 is made up of 15 amino acids. No cell sorting was done before RNA was extracted from the tissue. Distant lung tissue was collected more than 3 cm away from the tumor edge. Three rounds of nested PCR, following a modified ARM-PCR protocol, produced the TCRbeta library. TCRdb redid the calling of the multiplex PCR reads with MiXCR, one entry per CDR3 protein. The data hold some 80,000 distinct CDR3 sequences, with over 60% observed a single time. On this clonotype itself: The junction and the germline gene differ at one end; a read error may be behind it.

The sample consisted of distant non-tumor lung tissue. The TCR was taken from a man in his 70s with non-small cell lung cancer. V is TRBV28 and J is TRBJ1-4; D uncertain. The CDR3 reads CAGSLWSGTNEKLFF. The DNA for the CDR3 is TGTGCCGGCAGTTTATGGTCAGGTACTAATGAAAAACTTTTTTTT.